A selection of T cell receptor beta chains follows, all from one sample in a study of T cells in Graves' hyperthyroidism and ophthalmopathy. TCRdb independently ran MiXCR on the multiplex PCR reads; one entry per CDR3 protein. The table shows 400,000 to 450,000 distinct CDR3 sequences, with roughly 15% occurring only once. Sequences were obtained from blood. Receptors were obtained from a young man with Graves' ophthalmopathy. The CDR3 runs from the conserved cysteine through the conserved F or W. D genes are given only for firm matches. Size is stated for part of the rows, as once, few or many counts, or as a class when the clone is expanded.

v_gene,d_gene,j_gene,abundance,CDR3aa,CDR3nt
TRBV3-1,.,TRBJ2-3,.,CASSQGGTPTDTQYF,TGTGCCAGCAGCCAAGGGGGTACCCCCACAGATACGCAGTATTTT
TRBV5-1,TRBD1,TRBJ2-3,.,CASSLFAGQGWADTQYF,TGCGCCAGCAGCTTGTTTGCGGGACAGGGTTGGGCAGATACGCAGTATTTT
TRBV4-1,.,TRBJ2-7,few,CASSQDPGSSEQYF,TGCGCCAGCAGCCAAGATCCAGGGTCCAGCGAGCAGTACTTC
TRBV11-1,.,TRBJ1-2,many,CASSPTGQNYGYTF,TGTGCCAGCAGCCCAACAGGACAGAACTATGGCTACACCTTC
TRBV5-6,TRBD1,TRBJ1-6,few,CASSTRDRGYSPLHF,TGTGCCAGCAGCACCCGGGACAGGGGTTATTCACCCCTCCACTTT
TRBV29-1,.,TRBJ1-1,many,CSPGQINTEAFF,TGCAGCCCGGGACAAATCAACACTGAAGCTTTCTTT
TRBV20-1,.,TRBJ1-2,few,CSAYDRGPGYTF,TGCAGTGCCTATGACAGAGGGCCTGGCTACACCTTC
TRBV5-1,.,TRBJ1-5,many,CASKVGWSNQPQHF,TGCGCCAGCAAGGTAGGCTGGAGCAATCAGCCCCAGCATTTT
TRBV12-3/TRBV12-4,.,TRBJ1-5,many,CASSALRWGGEQPQHF,TGTGCCAGCAGCGCCCTGAGGTGGGGGGGTGAACAGCCCCAGCATTTT
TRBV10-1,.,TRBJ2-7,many,CASSESFLAEQYF,TGCGCCAGCAGTGAGTCTTTTTTGGCCGAGCAGTACTTC
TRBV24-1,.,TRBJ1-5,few,CATSDRAGGSQPQHF,TGTGCCACCAGTGACCGGGCGGGGGGCAGCCAGCCCCAGCATTTT
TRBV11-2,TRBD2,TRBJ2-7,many,CASSPGLARKEQYF,TGTGCCAGCAGCCCGGGACTAGCGAGGAAAGAGCAGTACTTC
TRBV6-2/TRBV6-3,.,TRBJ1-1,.,CASDSPENTEAFF,TGTGCCAGCGATAGCCCAGAGAACACTGAAGCTTTCTTT
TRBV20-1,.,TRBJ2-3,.,CSAPGTDTQYF,TGCAGTGCTCCCGGGACAGATACGCAGTATTTT
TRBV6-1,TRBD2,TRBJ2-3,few,CATLLAGVTDTQYF,TGTGCCACCTTATTAGCGGGAGTCACAGATACGCAGTATTTT
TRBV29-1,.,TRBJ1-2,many,CSYEAATRSYGYTF,TGCAGCTACGAGGCGGCGACAAGGAGCTATGGCTACACCTTC
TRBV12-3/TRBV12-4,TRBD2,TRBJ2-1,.,CASRASGGVNEQFF,TGTGCCAGCCGGGCTAGCGGGGGGGTAAATGAGCAGTTCTTC
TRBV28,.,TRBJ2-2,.,CASNPDRPGELFF,TGTGCCAGCAACCCGGACCGACCCGGGGAGCTGTTTTTT
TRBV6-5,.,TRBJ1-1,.,CASSFGRVLNTEAFF,TGTGCCAGCAGTTTTGGACGGGTATTGAACACTGAAGCTTTCTTT
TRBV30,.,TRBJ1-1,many,CAWRGTPNTEAFF,TGTGCCTGGAGGGGGACCCCCAACACTGAAGCTTTCTTT
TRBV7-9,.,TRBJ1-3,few,CASSLVSVGNTIYF,TGTGCCAGCAGCTTGGTGTCTGTTGGAAACACCATATATTTT
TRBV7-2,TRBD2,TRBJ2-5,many,CASSRGGISGSGQETQYF,TGTGCCAGCAGCCGAGGGGGGATTAGCGGGAGCGGGCAAGAGACCCAGTACTTC
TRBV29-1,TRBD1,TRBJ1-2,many,CSVVVAGGGNGYTF,TGCAGCGTTGTGGTCGCAGGGGGCGGCAATGGCTACACCTTC
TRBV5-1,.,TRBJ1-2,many,CASSPRTANYGYTF,TGCGCCAGCAGCCCCCGGACAGCCAACTATGGCTACACCTTC
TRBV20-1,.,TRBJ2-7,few,CSAILDSYEQYF,TGCAGTGCTATACTAGACTCCTACGAGCAGTACTTC
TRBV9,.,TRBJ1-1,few,CASTALPGIGNTEAFF,TGTGCCAGCACTGCTCTCCCGGGAATCGGGAACACTGAAGCTTTCTTT
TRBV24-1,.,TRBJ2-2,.,CATSDLSARGLFF,TGTGCCACCAGTGATTTGTCGGCCCGGGGGCTGTTTTTT
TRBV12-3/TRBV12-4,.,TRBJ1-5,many,CASSPPRPSGQPQHF,TGTGCCAGCAGTCCTCCGAGGCCCAGCGGACAGCCCCAGCATTTT
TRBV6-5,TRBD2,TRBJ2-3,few,CASSYSAGVGTDTQYF,TGTGCCAGCAGTTACTCGGCGGGGGTGGGCACAGATACGCAGTATTTT
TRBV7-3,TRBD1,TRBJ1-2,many,CASSPGQGFYGYTF,TGTGCCAGCAGCCCGGGACAGGGCTTCTATGGCTACACCTTC
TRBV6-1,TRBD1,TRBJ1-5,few,CASSGTGGASFGQPQHF,TGTGCCAGCAGTGGGACAGGGGGCGCCAGTTTCGGACAGCCCCAGCATTTT
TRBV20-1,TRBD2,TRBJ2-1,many,CSARDVSSGETSHEQFF,TGCAGTGCTAGGGACGTGTCTAGCGGGGAAACCTCCCATGAGCAGTTCTTC
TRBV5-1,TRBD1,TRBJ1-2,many,CASSLVAGGDYGYTF,TGCGCCAGCAGCTTGGTAGCAGGGGGAGACTATGGCTACACCTTC
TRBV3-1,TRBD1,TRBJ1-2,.,CASSQGPGTGGRGYTF,TGTGCCAGCAGCCAAGGACCCGGGACAGGGGGCCGTGGCTACACCTTC
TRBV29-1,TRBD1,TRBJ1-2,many,CSVGVQGADGYTF,TGCAGCGTCGGGGTACAGGGGGCTGATGGCTACACCTTC
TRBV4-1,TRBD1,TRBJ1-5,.,CASSHSRGQGPNQPQHF,TGCGCCAGCAGCCACTCCCGCGGACAGGGCCCGAATCAGCCCCAGCATTTT
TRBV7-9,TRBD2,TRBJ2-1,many,CASSFRLAGAYNEQFF,TGTGCCAGCAGCTTCCGACTAGCGGGGGCCTACAATGAGCAGTTCTTC
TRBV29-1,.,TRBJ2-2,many,CSVNANTGELFF,TGCAGCGTTAACGCGAACACCGGGGAGCTGTTTTTT
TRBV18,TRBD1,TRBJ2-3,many,CASSPQGETDTQYF,TGTGCCAGCTCACCTCAGGGGGAAACAGATACGCAGTATTTT
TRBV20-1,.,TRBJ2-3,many,CSAAGEGTQYF,TGCAGTGCGGCCGGAGAGGGTACGCAGTATTTT
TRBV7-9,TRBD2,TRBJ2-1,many,CASSGGTSGLYNEQFF,TGTGCCAGCAGCGGAGGGACTAGCGGCCTTTACAATGAGCAGTTCTTC
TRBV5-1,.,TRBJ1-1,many,CASSLRLGQGATEAFF,TGCGCCAGCAGCTTGAGATTAGGCCAGGGTGCGACTGAAGCTTTCTTT
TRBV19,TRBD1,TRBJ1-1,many,CASSIDARGLGNTEAFF,TGTGCCAGTAGTATAGATGCCAGGGGGCTAGGGAACACTGAAGCTTTCTTT
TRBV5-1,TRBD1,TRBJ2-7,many,CASSPGQGANDEQYF,TGCGCCAGCAGCCCCGGACAGGGGGCAAACGACGAGCAGTACTTC
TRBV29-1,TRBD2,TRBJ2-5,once,CSVELASGPPPQETQYF,TGCAGCGTTGAGTTGGCTAGCGGGCCCCCCCCCCAAGAGACCCAGTACTTC
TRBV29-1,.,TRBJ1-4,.,CSVGYGEKLFF,TGCAGCGTTGGGTACGGCGAAAAACTGTTTTTT